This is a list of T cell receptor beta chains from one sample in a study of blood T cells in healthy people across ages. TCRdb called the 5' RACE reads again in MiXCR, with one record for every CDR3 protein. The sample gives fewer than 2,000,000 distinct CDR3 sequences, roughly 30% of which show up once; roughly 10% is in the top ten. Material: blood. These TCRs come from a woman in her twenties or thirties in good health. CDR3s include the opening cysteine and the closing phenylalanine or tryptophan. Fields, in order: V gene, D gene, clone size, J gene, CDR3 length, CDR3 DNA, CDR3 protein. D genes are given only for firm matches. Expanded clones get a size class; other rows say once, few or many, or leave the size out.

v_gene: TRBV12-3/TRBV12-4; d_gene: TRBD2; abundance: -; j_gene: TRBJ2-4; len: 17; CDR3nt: TGTGCCAGCAGTTCAGCGGGAGTGGTTCGGGCCTACAATGAGCAGTACTTC; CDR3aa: CASSSAGVVRAYNEQYF
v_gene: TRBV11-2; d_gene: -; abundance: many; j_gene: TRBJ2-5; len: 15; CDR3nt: TGTGCCAGCAGCTTAGGGACACGCCAGAGTGAGACCCAGTACTTC; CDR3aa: CASSLGTRQSETQYF
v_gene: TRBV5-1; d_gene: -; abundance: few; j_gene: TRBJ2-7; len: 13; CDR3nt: TGCGCCAGCAGCCACGGGGGAGACAACGAGCAGTACTTC; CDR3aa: CASSHGGDNEQYF
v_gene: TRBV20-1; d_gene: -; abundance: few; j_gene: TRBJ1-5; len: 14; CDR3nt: TGCAGTGCTAGCTGGGGGGAGGGCCATCAGCCCCAGCATTTT; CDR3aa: CSASWGEGHQPQHF
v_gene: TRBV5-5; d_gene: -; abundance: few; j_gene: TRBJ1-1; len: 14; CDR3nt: TGTGCCAGCAGTAACATGTTGGGGAACACTGAAGCTTTCTTT; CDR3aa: CASSNMLGNTEAFF
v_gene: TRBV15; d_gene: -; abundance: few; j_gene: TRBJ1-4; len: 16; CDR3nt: TGTGCCACCAGCAGTACCTTGGTAGCAACTAATGAAAAACTGTTTTTT; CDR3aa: CATSSTLVATNEKLFF
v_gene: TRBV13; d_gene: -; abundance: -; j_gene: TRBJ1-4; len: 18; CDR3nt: TGTGCCAGCAGCTTAGGCCCAATCAGCGGGGCGCATAATGAAAAACTGTTTTTT; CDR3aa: CASSLGPISGAHNEKLFF
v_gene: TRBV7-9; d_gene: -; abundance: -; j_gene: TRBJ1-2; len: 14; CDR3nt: TGTGCCAGCAGCACAGTGGTCGGGTTGCGTGGCTACACCTTC; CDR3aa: CASSTVVGLRGYTF
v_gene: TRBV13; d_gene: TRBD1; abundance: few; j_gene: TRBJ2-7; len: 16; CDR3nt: TGTGCCAGCAGCTTAACTCCGGGACAGGGCATTAACGAGCAGTACTTC; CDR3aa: CASSLTPGQGINEQYF
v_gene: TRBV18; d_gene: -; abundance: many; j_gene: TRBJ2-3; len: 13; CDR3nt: TGTGCCAGCTCACCCGTATCCCGAGATACGCAGTATTTT; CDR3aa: CASSPVSRDTQYF
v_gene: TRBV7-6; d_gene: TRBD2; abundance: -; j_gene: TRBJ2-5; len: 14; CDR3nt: TGTGCCAGCACCTCGGGACTAGCGGTCCCAACCCAGTACTTC; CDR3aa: CASTSGLAVPTQYF
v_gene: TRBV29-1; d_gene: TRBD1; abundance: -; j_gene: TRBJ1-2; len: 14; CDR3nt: TGCAGGCAGACCGGGGACAGGGGGCGACAGGGCTACACCTTC; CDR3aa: CRQTGDRGRQGYTF
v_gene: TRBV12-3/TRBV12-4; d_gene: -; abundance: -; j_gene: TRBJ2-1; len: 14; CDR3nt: TGTGCCAGCATCCCGGGTCGCCTTCCCGGTGAGCAGTTCTTC; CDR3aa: CASIPGRLPGEQFF
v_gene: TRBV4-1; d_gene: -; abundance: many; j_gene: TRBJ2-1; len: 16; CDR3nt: TGCGCCAGCAGCCAAGTAGGCGGGGGCGGATACAATGAGCAGTTCTTC; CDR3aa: CASSQVGGGGYNEQFF
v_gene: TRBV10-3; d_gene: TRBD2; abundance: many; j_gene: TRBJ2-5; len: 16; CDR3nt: TGTGCCATCAGTGAGTCGCTAGCAGGGAGGGAAGAGACCCAGTACTTC; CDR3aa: CAISESLAGREETQYF
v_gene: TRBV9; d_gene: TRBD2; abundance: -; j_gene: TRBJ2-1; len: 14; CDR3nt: TGTGCCAGCAGCGCGACTAGCGGTAACAATGAGCAGTTCTTC; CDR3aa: CASSATSGNNEQFF
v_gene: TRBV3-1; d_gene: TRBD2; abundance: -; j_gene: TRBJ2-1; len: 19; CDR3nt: TGTGCCAGCAGCCAAGTCATAGGACTAGCCCAGAGCTCCTACAATGAGCAGTTCTTC; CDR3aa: CASSQVIGLAQSSYNEQFF
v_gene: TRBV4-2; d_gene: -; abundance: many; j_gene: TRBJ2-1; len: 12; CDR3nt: TGTGCCAGCAGCCCTCGGGACAATGAGCAGTTCTTC; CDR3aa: CASSPRDNEQFF
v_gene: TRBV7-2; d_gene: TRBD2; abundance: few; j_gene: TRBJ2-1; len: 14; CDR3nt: TGTGCCAGCAGCTTAACGGGAGGGCAGAATGAGCAGTTCTTC; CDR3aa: CASSLTGGQNEQFF
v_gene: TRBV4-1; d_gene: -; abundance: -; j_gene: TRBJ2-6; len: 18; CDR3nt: TGCGCCAGCAGCCAAGTTCTCATCCGGGGCTCCGGGGCCAACGTCCTGACTTTC; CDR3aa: CASSQVLIRGSGANVLTF
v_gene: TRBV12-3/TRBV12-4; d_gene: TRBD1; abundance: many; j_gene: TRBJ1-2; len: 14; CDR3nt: TGTGCCAGCAGCTTGGACAGGGTAAACTATGGCTACACCTTC; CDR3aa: CASSLDRVNYGYTF
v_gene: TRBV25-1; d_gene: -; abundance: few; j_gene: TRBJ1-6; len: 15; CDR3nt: TGTGCCAGCAGTGAATGGGAGAGCAGGGGTTCACCCCTCCACTTT; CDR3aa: CASSEWESRGSPLHF
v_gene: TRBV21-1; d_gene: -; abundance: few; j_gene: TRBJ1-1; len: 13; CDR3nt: TGTGCCAGCAGCAAAGCGCTGGTCAGCGAAGCTTTCTTT; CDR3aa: CASSKALVSEAFF
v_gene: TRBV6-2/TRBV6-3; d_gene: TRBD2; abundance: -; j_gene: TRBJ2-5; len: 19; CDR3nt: TGTGCCAGCAGTTACCGGTGGACTGGCGGGGGGAGCCTCGAAGAGACCCAGTACTTC; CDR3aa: CASSYRWTGGGSLEETQYF
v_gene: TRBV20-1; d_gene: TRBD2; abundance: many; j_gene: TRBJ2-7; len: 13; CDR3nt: TGCAGTGCTGGCCGTAGCGGGAGTGACGAGCAGTACTTC; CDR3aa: CSAGRSGSDEQYF
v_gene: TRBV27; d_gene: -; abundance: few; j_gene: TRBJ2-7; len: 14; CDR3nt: TGTGCCAGCAGTTTTATATCAAGACCAGGTGCCCAGTACTTC; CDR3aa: CASSFISRPGAQYF
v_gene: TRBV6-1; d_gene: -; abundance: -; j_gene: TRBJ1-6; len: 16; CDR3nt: TGTGCCAGCAGTAAAGCAGCGGGGGGCATTAATTCACCCCTCCACTTT; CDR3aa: CASSKAAGGINSPLHF
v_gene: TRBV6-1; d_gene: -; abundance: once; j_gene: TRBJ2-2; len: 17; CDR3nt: TGTGCCAGCAGTCGAACCCGGGCAGAGCTTAACACCGGGGAGCTGTTTTTT; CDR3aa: CASSRTRAELNTGELFF
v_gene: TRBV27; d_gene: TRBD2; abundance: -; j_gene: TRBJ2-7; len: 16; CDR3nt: TGTGCCAGCAGTTGGGGACCGGGACTAGCTCTCTCCGAGCAGTACTTC; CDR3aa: CASSWGPGLALSEQYF
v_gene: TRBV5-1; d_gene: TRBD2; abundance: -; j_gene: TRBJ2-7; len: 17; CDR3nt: TGCACCAGCAGCCCTGGGGCTAGCGGGAGTGTACAGGACGAGCAGTACTTC; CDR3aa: CTSSPGASGSVQDEQYF
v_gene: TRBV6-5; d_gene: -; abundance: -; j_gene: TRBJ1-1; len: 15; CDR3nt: TGTGCCAGCAGAGCGGGACACCTGGGGACCACTGAAGCTTTCTTT; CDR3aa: CASRAGHLGTTEAFF
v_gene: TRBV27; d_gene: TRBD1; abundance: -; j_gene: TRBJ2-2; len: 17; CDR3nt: TGTGCCAGCAGTCCGACGTTAGACAGGGGGCTCAACGGGGAGCTGTTTTTT; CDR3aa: CASSPTLDRGLNGELFF
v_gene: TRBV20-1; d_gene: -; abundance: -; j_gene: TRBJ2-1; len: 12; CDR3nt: TGCAGTGCTAGTTCCGGGACCTTATTTCAGTTCTTC; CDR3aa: CSASSGTLFQFF
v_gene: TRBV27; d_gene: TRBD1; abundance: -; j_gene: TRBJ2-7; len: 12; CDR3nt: TGTGCCAGCGGACAGGGGGCTCAGGAGCAGTACTTC; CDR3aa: CASGQGAQEQYF
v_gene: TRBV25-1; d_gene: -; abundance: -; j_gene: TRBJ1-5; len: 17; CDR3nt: TGTGCCAGCAGTGATTTTAGTGGGAGCACCAGCAATCAGCCCCAGCATTTT; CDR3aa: CASSDFSGSTSNQPQHF
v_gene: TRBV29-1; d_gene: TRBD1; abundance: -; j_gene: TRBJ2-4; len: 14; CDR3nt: TGCAGCGTTACCGAAGGACAGGGGGGAAACATTCAGTACTTC; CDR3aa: CSVTEGQGGNIQYF
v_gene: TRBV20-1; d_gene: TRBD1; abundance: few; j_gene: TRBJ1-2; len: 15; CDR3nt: TGCAGTGCTAGACGAGGGACAGGGGGCATTGATGGCTACACCTTC; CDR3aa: CSARRGTGGIDGYTF
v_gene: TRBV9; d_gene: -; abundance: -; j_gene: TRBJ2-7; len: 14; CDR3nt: TGTGCCAGCAGCGTGGGGGACCGAGGGTACGAGCAGTACTTC; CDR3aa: CASSVGDRGYEQYF
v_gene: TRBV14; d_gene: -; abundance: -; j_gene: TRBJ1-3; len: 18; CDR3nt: TGTGCCAGCAGCCACCTAGCGTATCTACAGTTCTCTGGAAACACCATATATTTT; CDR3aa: CASSHLAYLQFSGNTIYF
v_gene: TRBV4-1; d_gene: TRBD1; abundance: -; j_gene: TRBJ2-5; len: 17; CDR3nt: TGCGCCAGCAGCCATCCCGCGCTCGGACAGGGACAAGAGACCCAGTACTTC; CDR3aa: CASSHPALGQGQETQYF
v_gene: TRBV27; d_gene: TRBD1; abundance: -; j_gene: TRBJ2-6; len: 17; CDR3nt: TGTGCCAGCAGGCCGGGACAGGGGGTGTCTGGGGCCAACGTCCTGACTTTC; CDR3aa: CASRPGQGVSGANVLTF
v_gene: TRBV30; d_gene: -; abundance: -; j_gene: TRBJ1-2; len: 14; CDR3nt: TGTGCCTGGAGTGGCTACAATGCTAACTATGGCTACACCTTC; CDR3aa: CAWSGYNANYGYTF
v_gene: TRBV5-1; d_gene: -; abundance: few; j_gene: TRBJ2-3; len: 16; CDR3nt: TGCGCCAGCAGCTTGGGGGGCAGTCAGGCCACAGATACGCAGTATTTT; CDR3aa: CASSLGGSQATDTQYF
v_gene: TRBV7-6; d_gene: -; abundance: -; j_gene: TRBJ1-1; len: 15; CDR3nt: TGTGCCAGCAGCTCGGGTCCCTTGTACGCCTCTGAAGCTTTCTTT; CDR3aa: CASSSGPLYASEAFF
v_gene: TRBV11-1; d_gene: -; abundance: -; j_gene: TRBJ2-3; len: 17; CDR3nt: TGTGCCAGCAGCCCATCTTCCCCGGGCAAAGGGGGAGATACGCAGTATTTT; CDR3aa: CASSPSSPGKGGDTQYF
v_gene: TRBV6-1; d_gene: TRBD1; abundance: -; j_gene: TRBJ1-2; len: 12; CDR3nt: TGTGCCAGCAGTCGGACAGGGACTGGCTACACCTTC; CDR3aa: CASSRTGTGYTF
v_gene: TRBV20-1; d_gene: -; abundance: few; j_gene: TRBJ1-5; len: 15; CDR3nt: TGCAGTGCTTCCAACCCCGGGAAACCTAATCAGCCCCAGCATTTT; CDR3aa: CSASNPGKPNQPQHF
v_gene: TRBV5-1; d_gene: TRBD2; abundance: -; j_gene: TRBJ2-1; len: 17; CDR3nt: TGCGCCAGCAGCCGGGGTGTAGCGGGAGGGCCGCTCAATGAGCAGTTCTTC; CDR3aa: CASSRGVAGGPLNEQFF
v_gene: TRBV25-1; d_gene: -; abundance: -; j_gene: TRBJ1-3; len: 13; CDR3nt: TGTGCCAGCACTCCGGACTGGAGAAACACCATATATTTT; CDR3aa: CASTPDWRNTIYF
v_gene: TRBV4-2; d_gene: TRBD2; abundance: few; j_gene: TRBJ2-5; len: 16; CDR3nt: TGTGCCAGCAGCCAAGACCACGGGGGGATCGGTAAGACCCAGTACTTC; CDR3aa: CASSQDHGGIGKTQYF
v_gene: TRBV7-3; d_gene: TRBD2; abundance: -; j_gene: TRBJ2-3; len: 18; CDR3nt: TGTGCCAGCAGCTTTGGGATGGGCCGGAGGCGGACTAGCGGGGGCCAGTATTTT; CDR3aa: CASSFGMGRRRTSGGQYF
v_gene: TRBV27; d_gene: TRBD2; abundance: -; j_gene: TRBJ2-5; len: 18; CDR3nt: TGTGCCAGCAGTTCGGGACGGGCCGGGACTAGCCGCTGGGGGACCCAGTACTTC; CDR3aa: CASSSGRAGTSRWGTQYF
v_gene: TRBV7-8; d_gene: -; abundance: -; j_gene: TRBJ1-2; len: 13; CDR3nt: TGTGCCAGCAGCCCCTCCGGTGAGGGGGGCTACACCTTC; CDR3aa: CASSPSGEGGYTF
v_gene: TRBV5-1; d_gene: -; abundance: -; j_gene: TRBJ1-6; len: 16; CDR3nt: TGCGCCAGCAGCCCTCTCGGGACGGGGTATAATTCACCCCTCCACTTT; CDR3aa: CASSPLGTGYNSPLHF
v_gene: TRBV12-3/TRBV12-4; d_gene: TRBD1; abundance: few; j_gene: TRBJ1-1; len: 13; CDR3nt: TGTGCCAGCAGGATGGGACAGACGCCTGAAGCTTTCTTT; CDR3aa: CASRMGQTPEAFF
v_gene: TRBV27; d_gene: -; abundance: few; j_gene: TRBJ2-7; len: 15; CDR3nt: TGTGCCAGCAGTTTACTCCCGGACACCTTCAGCGAGCAGTACTTC; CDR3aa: CASSLLPDTFSEQYF
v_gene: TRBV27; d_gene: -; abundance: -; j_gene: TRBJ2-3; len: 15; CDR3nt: TGTGCCAGCAGTTTACGGGGCGGGATCGGTGATACGCAGTATTTT; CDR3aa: CASSLRGGIGDTQYF
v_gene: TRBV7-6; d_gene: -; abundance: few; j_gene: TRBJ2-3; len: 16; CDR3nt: TGTGCCAGCAGCTTAGGTGTTACGTCTAGCACAGATACGCAGTATTTT; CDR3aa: CASSLGVTSSTDTQYF
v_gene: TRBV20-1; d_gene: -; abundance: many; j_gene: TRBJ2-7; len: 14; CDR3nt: TGCAGTGCTAGACTCCCTAGGCAGGGCTACGAGCAGTACTTC; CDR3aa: CSARLPRQGYEQYF
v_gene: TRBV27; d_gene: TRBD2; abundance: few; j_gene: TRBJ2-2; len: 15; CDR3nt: TGTGCCAGCAGACTAGCGGGAAGGGGAACCGGGGAGCTGTTTTTT; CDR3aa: CASRLAGRGTGELFF